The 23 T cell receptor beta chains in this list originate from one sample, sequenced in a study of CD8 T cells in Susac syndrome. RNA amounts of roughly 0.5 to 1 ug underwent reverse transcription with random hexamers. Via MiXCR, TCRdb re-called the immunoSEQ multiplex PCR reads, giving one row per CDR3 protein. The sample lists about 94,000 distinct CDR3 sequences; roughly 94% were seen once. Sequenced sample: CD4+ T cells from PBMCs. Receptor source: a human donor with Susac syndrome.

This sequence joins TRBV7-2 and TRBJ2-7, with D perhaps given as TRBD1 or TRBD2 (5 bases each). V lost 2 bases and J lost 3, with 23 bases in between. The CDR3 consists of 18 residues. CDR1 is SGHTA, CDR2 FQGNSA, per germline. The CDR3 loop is CASSLSGPLITRHYEQYF. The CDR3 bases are TGTGCCAGCAGCTTATCGGGACCACTAATTACCAGACACTACGAGCAGTACTTC.

The CDR3, as DNA: TGTGCCAGCAGCTCCATGCATGACAATGAGCAGTTCTTC. This codes for CASSSMHDNEQFF. The gene calls are TRBV6-5 and TRBJ2-1; no reliable D call. V gave up 6 bases and J gave up 5 bases, with 11 bases separating them. CDR3 length: 13 residues. Germline-derived CDR1 and CDR2 are MNHEY and SVGAGI.

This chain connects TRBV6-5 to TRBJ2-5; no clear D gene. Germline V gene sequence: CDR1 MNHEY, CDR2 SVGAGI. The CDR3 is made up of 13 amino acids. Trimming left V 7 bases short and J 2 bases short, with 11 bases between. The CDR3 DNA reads TGTGCCAGCACCAACCCTTTACAAGAGACCCAGTACTTC. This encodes CASTNPLQETQYF.

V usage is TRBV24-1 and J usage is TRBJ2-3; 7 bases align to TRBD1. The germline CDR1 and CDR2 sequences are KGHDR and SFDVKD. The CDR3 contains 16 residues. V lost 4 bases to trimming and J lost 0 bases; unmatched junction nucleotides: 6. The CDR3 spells CATSEAGTESTDTQYF. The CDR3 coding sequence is TGTGCCACCAGTGAGGCCGGGACAGAGAGCACAGATACGCAGTATTTT.

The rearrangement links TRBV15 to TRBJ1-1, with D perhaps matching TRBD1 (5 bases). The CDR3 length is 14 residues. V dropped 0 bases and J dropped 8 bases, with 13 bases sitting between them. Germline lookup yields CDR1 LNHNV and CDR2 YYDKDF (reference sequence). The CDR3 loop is CATSRDGDQQEAFF. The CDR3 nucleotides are TGTGCCACCAGCAGAGATGGGGACCAACAAGAAGCTTTCTTT.

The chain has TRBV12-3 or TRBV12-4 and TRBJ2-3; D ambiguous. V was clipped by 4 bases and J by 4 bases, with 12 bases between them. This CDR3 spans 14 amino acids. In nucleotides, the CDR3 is TGTGCCAGCAGTTGGTCGATGGGCGCAGATACGCAGTATTTT. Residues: CASSWSMGADTQYF.

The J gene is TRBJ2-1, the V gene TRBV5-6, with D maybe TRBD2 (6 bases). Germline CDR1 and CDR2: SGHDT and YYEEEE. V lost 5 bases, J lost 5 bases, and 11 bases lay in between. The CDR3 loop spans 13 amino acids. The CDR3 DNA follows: TGTGCCAGCAGTCTGGGGGGTGACAATGAGCAGTTCTTC. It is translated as CASSLGGDNEQFF.

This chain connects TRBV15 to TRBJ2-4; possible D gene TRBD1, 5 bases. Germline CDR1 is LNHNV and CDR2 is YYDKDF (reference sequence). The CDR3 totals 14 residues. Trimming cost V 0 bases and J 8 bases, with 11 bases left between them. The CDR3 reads CATSRDRIGDIQYF. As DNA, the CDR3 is TGTGCCACCAGCAGAGATAGGATAGGGGACATTCAGTACTTC.

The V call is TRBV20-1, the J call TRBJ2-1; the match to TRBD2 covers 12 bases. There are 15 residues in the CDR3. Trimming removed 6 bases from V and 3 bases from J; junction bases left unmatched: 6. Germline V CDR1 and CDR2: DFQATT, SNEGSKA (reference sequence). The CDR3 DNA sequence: TGCAGTGCAGATCGACTAGCGGGGGACTACAATGAGCAGTTCTTC. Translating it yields CSADRLAGDYNEQFF.

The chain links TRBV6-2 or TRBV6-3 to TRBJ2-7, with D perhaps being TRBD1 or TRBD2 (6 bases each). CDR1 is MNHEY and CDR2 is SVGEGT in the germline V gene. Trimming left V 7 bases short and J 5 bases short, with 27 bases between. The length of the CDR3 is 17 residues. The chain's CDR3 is CASTATSQGTGANEQYF. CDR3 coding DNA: TGTGCCAGCACCGCGACCTCACAGGGCACGGGGGCTAACGAGCAGTACTTC.

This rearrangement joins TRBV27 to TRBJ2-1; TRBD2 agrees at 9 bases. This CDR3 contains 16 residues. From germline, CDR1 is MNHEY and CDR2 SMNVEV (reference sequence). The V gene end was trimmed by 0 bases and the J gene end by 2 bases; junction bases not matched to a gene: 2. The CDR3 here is CASSLSAGGAYNEQFF. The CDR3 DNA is TGTGCCAGCAGTTTATCGGCGGGGGGGGCCTACAATGAGCAGTTCTTC.

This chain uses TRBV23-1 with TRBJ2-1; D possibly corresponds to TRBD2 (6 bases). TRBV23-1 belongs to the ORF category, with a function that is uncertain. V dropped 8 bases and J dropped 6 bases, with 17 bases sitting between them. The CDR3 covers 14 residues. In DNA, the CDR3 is TGCGCCAGCCAGTCCAGGGAGGAGGTCAATGAGCAGTTCTTC. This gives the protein CASQSREEVNEQFF.

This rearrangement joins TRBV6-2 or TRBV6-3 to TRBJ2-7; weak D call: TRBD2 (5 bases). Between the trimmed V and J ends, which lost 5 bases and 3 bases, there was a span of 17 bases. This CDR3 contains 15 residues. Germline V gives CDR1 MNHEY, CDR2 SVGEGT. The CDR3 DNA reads TGTGCCAGCAGTATCCACACGGAGGACCTCTACGAGCAGTACTTC. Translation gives CASSIHTEDLYEQYF.

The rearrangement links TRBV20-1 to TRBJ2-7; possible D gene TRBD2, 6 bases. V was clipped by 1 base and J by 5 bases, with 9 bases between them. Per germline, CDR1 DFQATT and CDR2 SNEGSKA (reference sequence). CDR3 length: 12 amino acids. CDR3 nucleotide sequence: TGCAGTGCTAGAGCCCCGGGGGACGAGCAGTACTTC. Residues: CSARAPGDEQYF.

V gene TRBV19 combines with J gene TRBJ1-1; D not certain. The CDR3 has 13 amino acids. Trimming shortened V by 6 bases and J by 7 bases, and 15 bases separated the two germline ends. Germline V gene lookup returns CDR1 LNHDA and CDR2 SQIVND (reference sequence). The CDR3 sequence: CASRTFSDGEAFF. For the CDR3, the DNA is TGTGCCAGTAGGACCTTCTCGGACGGTGAAGCTTTCTTT.

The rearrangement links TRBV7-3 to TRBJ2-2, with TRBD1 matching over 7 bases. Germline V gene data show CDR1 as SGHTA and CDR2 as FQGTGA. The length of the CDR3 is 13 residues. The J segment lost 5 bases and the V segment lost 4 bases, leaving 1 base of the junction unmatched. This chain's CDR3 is CASSSQGTGELFF. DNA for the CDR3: TGTGCCAGCAGCTCACAGGGGACCGGGGAGCTGTTTTTT.

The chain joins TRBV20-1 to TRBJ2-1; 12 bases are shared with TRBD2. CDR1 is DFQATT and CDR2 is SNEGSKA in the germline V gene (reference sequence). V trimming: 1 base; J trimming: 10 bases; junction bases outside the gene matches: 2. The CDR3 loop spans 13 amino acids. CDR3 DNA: TGCAGTGCTAGAGGACTAGCGGGGGTCGAGCAGTTCTTC. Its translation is CSARGLAGVEQFF.

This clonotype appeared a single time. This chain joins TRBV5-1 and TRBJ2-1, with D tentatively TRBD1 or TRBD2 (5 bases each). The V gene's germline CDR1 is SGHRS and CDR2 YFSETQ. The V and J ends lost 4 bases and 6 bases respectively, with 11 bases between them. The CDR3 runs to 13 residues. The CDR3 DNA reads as TGCGCCAGCAGCGCGACGAGGGGCAATGAGCAGTTCTTC. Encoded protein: CASSATRGNEQFF.

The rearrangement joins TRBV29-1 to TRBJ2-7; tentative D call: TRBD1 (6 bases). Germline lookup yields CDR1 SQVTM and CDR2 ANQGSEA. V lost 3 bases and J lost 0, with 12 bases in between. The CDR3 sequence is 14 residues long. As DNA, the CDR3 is TGCAGCGTTGATTCCGGGACACTCTCCTACGAGCAGTACTTC. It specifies CSVDSGTLSYEQYF.

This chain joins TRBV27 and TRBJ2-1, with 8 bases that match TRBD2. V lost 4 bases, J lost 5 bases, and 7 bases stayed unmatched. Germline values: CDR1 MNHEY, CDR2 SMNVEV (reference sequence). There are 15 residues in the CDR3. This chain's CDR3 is CASSSPSGQNNEQFF. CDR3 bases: TGTGCCAGCAGTTCACCTAGCGGGCAGAACAATGAGCAGTTCTTC.

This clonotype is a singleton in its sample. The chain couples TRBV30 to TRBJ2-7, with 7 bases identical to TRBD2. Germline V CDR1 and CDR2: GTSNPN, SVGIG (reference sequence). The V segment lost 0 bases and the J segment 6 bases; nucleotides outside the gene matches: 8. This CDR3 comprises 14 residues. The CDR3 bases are TGTGCCTGGAGTGTACTAGCGAAAACCCGCGAGCAGTACTTC. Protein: CAWSVLAKTREQYF.

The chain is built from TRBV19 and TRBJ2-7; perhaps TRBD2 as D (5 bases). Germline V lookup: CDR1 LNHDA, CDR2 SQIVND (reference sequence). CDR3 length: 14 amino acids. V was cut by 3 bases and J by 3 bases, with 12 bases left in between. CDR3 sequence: CASSISANYYEQYF. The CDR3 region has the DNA TGTGCCAGTAGTATTAGCGCTAACTACTACGAGCAGTACTTC.

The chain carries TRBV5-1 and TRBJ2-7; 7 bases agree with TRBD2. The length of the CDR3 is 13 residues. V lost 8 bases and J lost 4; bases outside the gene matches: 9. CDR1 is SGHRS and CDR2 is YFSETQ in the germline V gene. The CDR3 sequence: CASREGSSYEQYF. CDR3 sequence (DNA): TGCGCCAGTAGGGAGGGTTCTTCGTACGAGCAGTACTTC.